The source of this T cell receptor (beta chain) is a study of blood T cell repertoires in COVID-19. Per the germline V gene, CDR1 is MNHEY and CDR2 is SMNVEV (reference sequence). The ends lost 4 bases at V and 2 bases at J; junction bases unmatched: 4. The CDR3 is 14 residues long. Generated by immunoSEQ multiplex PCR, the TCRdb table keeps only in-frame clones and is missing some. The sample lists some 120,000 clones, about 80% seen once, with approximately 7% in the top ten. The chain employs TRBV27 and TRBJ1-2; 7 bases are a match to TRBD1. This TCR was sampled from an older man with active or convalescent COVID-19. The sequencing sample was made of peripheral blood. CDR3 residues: CASSSTGTNYGYTF. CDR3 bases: TGTGCCAGCAGTTCGACAGGGACAAACTATGGCTACACCTTC.